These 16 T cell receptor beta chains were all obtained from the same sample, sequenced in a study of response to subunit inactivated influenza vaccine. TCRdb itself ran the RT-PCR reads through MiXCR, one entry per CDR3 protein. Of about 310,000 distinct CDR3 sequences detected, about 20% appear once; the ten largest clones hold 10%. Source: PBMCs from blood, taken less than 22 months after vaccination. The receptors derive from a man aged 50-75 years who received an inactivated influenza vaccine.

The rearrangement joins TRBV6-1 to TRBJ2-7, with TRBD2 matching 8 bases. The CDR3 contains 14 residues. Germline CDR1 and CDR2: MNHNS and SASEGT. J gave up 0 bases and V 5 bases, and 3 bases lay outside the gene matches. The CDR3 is CASSRGTSSYEQYF. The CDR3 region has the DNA TGTGCCAGCAGTAGAGGGACTAGCTCCTACGAGCAGTACTTC.

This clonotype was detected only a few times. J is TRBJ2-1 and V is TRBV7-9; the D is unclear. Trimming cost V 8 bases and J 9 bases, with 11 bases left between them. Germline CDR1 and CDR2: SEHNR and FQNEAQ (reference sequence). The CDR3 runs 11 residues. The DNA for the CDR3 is TGTGCCAGCGACCGGTGGGGTGAGCAGTTCTTC. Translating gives CASDRWGEQFF.

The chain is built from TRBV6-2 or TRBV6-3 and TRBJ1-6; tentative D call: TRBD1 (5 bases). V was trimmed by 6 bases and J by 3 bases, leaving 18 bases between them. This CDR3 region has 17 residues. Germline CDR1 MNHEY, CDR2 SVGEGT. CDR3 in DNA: TGTGCCAGCAGGGACGGGGACGGAGCCTTCTATAATTCACCCCTCCACTTT. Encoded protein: CASRDGDGAFYNSPLHF.

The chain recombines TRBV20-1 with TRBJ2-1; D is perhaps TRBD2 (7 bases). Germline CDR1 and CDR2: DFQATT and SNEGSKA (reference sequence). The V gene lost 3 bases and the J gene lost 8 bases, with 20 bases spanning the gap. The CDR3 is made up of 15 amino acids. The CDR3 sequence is CSASGGGALYDEQFF. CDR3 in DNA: TGCAGTGCTAGCGGAGGGGGGGCCTTATACGATGAGCAGTTCTTC.

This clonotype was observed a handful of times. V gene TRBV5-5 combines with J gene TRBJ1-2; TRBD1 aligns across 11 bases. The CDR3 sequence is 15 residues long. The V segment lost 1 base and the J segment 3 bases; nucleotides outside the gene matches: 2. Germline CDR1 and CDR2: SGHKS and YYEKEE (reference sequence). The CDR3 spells CASSLSGQGDYGYTF. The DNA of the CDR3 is TGTGCCAGCAGCTTGTCGGGACAGGGGGACTATGGCTACACCTTC.

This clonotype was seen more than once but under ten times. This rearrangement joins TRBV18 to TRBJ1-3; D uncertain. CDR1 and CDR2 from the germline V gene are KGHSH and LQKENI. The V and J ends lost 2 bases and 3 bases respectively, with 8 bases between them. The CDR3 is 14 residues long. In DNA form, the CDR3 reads TGTGCCAGCTCACCATCGCAGCGTGGAAACACCATATATTTT. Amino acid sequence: CASSPSQRGNTIYF.

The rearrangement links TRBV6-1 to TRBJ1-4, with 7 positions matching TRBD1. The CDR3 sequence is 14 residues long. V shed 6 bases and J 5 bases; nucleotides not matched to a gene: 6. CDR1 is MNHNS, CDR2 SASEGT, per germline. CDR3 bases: TGTGCCAGCAGCCGACAGGGATCGAATGAAAAACTGTTTTTT. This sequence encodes CASSRQGSNEKLFF.

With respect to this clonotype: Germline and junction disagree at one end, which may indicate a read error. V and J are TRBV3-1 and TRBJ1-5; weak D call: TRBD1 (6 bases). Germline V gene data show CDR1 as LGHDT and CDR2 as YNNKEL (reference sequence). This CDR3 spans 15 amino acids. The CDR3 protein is CASSQDGGRNQAQHF. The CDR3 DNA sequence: TGTGCCAGCAGCCAAGACGGGGGCCGTAATCAGGCCCAGCATTTT.

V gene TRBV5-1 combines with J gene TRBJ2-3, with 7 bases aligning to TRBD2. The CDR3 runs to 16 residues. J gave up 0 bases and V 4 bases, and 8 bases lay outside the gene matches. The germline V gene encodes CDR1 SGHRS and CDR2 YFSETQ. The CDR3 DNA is TGCGCCAGCAGCGGGAGGGTAGCGGCGAGCACAGATACGCAGTATTTT. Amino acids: CASSGRVAASTDTQYF.

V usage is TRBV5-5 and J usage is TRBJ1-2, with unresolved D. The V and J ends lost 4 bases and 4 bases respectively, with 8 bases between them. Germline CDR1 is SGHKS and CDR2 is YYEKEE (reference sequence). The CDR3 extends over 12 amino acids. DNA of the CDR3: TGTGCCAGCAGCCAAAACCTCTATGGCTACACCTTC. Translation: CASSQNLYGYTF.

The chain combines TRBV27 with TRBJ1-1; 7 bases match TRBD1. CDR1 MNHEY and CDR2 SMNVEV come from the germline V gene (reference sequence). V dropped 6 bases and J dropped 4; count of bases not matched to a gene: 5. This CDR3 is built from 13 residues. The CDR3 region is CASRMTGLTEAFF. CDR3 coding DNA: TGTGCCAGCAGGATGACAGGGCTCACTGAAGCTTTCTTT.

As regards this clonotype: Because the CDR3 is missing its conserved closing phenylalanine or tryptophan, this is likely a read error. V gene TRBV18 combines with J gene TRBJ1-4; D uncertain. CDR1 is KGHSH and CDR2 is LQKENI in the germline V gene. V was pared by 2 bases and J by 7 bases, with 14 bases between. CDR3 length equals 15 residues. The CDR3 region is CASSPYVNPGEKLFC. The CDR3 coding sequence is TGTGCCAGCTCACCATACGTTAACCCCGGTGAAAAACTGTTTTGT.

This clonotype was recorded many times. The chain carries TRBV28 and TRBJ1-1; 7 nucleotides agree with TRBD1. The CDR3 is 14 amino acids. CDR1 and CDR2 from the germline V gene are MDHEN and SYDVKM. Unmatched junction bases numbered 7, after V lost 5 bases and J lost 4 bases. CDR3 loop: CASSLTGRSTEAFF. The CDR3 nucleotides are TGTGCCAGCAGTCTGACAGGGAGGAGCACTGAAGCTTTCTTT.

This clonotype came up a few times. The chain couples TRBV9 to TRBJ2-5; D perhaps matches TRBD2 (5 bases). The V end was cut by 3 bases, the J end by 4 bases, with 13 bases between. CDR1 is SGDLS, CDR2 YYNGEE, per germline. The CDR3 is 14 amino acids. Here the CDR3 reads CASSEVRSGETQYF. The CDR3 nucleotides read TGTGCCAGCAGCGAAGTCAGAAGCGGAGAGACCCAGTACTTC.

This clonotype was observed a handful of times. For the CDR3, the DNA is TGTGCCAGCACTGCAAGAGATACGCAGTATTTT. Translation: CASTARDTQYF. The chain has TRBV12-3 or TRBV12-4 and TRBJ2-3; D is ambiguous. CDR3 length: 11 residues. With 7 bases removed from V and 5 bases from J, the gap between germline ends came to 7 bases.

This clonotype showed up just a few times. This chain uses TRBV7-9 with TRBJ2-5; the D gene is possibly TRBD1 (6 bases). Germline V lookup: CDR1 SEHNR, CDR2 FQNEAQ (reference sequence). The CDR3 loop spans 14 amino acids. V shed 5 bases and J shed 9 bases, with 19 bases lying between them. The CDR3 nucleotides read TGTGCCAGCAGCATTCAACAGCCCGAGGGGGCCCAGTACTTC. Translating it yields CASSIQQPEGAQYF.